This passage covers 5 T cell receptor beta chains from one sample sequenced in a study of T cell responses to AZD1222 COVID-19 vaccine. Some clones are missing from TCRdb's copy, which holds only in-frame ones; the method was immunoSEQ multiplex PCR. The table lists about 60,000 clones, 60% to 85% of them singletons. Material: peripheral blood, obtained 28 days after the second AZD1222 dose. The receptors were gathered from an adult who received the AZD1222 COVID-19 vaccine.

This clone was counted at least ten times. Other DNA sequences from this sample encode an identical CDR3 as well. The chain joins TRBV27 to TRBJ2-1, with D hard to call. The CDR3 length is 13 residues. Germline CDR1 and CDR2: MNHEY and SMNVEV (reference sequence). Trimming shortened V by 3 bases and J by 2 bases, and 5 bases separated the two germline ends. This chain's CDR3 is CASSFGAYNEQFF. CDR3 DNA: TGTGCCAGCAGTTTCGGAGCCTACAATGAGCAGTTCTTC.

V usage is TRBV24-1 and J usage is TRBJ2-7; 7 nucleotides agree with TRBD1. CDR1 is KGHDR, CDR2 SFDVKD, per germline. The CDR3 loop spans 14 amino acids. Losses at the gene ends were 3 bases for V and 2 bases for J; bases not matched to a gene: 3. The CDR3 sequence is CATSDTGATYEQYF. The CDR3 DNA reads as TGTGCCACCAGTGATACAGGGGCGACCTACGAGCAGTACTTC.

This chain uses TRBV28 with TRBJ1-4; maybe TRBD1 (5 bases). The CDR3 has 15 amino acids. With 6 bases removed from V and 7 bases from J, the gap between germline ends came to 18 bases. Germline lookup yields CDR1 MDHEN and CDR2 SYDVKM. CDR3 DNA: TGTGCCAGCAGGCCCTCGGGGGGGTCGAGTGAAAAACTGTTTTTT. Encoded protein: CASRPSGGSSEKLFF.

There are a few counts of this clone. The genes are TRBV2 and TRBJ2-3; either TRBD1 or TRBD2 may supply D (5 bases each). This CDR3 is built from 16 residues. Germline V gene sequence: CDR1 SNHLY, CDR2 FYNNEI. V gave up 1 base and J gave up 3 bases, with 14 bases separating them. CDR3 coding DNA: TGTGCCAGCAGTGAAGGTATGGCAGGGACGACAGATACGCAGTATTTT. This encodes CASSEGMAGTTDTQYF.

This clone appeared a few times. The chain has TRBV19 and TRBJ1-5, with 7 positions matching TRBD1. Germline V gene sequence: CDR1 LNHDA, CDR2 SQIVND (reference sequence). The CDR3 spans 16 residues. V shed 6 bases and J 2 bases; nucleotides not matched to a gene: 10. The DNA of the CDR3 is TGTGCCAGTAGAGGGGTGCAAGGGACAGGCAATCAGCCCCAGCATTTT. Encoded protein: CASRGVQGTGNQPQHF.